These 3 T cell receptor beta chains originate from one sample sequenced in a study of cytomegalovirus exposure and HLA in healthy donors. In the PCR, 60 Vbeta and 13 Jbeta primers were used. The table came from immunoSEQ multiplex PCR; TCRdb's copy has only in-frame clones and leaves some out. The repertoire consists of 150,000 to 200,000 clones, with 75% to 90% occurring once and the leading ten covering approximately 2%. The specimen was PBMCs. Source of these receptors: a woman younger than 35 in good health and CMV-seronegative.

J is TRBJ1-2 and V is TRBV5-1; D uncertain. The length of the CDR3 is 13 residues. Per germline, CDR1 SGHRS and CDR2 YFSETQ. Deletions cut 3 bases from V and 6 bases from J, with 12 bases between. DNA for the CDR3: TGCGCCAGCAGCTCCTACAGCGGGGATGGCTACACCTTC. Translating it yields CASSSYSGDGYTF.

V is TRBV30 and J is TRBJ1-5, with 7 bases lining up with TRBD1. V lost 7 bases, J lost 6 bases, and 9 bases stayed unmatched. Per germline, CDR1 GTSNPN and CDR2 SVGIG (reference sequence). CDR3 length: 13 amino acids. The CDR3 coding sequence is TGTGCCTTTACCGCAGGGGGGACTCAGCCCCAGCATTTT. The encoded protein is CAFTAGGTQPQHF. The full variable domain, with the rest looked up from reference TRBV30 and TRBJ1-5, is SQTIHQWPATLVQPVGSPLSLECTVEGTSNPNLYWYRQAAGRGLQLLFYSVGIGQISSEVPQNLSASRPQDRQFILSSKKLLLSDSGFYLCAFTAGGTQPQHFGDGTRLSIL.

The chain couples TRBV5-8 to TRBJ1-2, with TRBD1 matching 9 bases. J gave up 4 bases and V 4 bases, and 8 bases lay outside the gene matches. The length of the CDR3 is 15 residues. Germline-derived CDR1 and CDR2 are SGHTS and YDEGEE. Written as DNA, the CDR3 is TGTGCCAGCAGCCTACAGGGGGCAGGAAGCTATGGCTACACCTTC. Protein: CASSLQGAGSYGYTF. The whole variable domain, filled in from reference TRBV5-8 and TRBJ1-2, reads EAGVTQSPTHLIKTRGQQATLRCSPISGHTSVYWYQQALGLGLQFLLWYDEGEERNRGNFPPRFSGRQFPNYSSELNVNALELEDSALYLCASSLQGAGSYGYTFGSGTRLTVV.